This T cell receptor beta chain was obtained from a study of blood T cell repertoires in COVID-19 (dated by TCRdb to 2018 to 2021). For context, the study as a whole: Collaborator samples came from the United States, Italy and Spain and covered acute and convalescent phases of COVID-19. The prospective study material was composed of cDNA or gDNA derived from T cells, B-cell-depleted T cells, or PBMCs. Subjects who had been exposed to COVID-19, were actively infected with it, or had recovered from it provided the deeply sampled blood TCRbeta repertoires that made up the dataset. The repertoires were made available in a free public database intended to serve as a resource for research on the immune response to SARS-CoV-2. The samples were drawn from the first 160 participants of the ongoing ImmuneRACE study and from roughly 1,300 subjects provided by 6 global collaborators. Sample metadata almost always included a de-identified subject ID, COVID-19 status, age in years and sex. Where HLA class I and class II types were available, the types were taken from metadata supplied by the sample provider, not from assay-based typing. The full study reports these points: The quantity of clinical and demographic metadata differed by source and by participant and was supplied without curation.

About this clone itself: Its binding antigen is unknown. Qualities for individual bases were not recorded, and no much larger clone is one base off.

One collaborating source in Seattle enrolled patients during active infection and followed them longitudinally through the course of disease. The collaborating institutions used their own protocols to collect whole blood in K2EDTA tubes. For TCRbeta analysis, collaborator samples were shipped as frozen whole blood, as isolated PBMCs, or as DNA extracted from either sample type. The immunoSEQ Assay, a bias-controlled multiplex PCR, was used to amplify TCRbeta CDR3 regions from genomic DNA. Under the source paper's analysis protocol: Nucleated cell counts per sample were estimated from amplification of reference gene primers within the assay. Sequence reads were collapsed and filtered to measure the absolute abundance of every unique TCRbeta CDR3 rearrangement. For each sample, productive Simpson clonality was calculated by taking the square root of Simpson's diversity index across productive rearrangements. TCRdb took over this immuneACCESS table, retaining in-frame rearrangements with V and J assigned. Such tables are incomplete; in checked studies, under half of the missing clones stem from an unresolved V gene, and the remainder is unexplained. V and J calls and clone size are as listed in that table; D and trimming were resolved from the DNA. Counted in this sample were roughly 170,000 clones; approximately 85% of them appeared once. The ten top clones hold more than 5% of the sample.

CDR3 length: 13 amino acids, cysteine to phenylalanine. Here the CDR3 DNA is all that survives: 39 bases in frame from base 1. V lost 7 bases and J lost 4 bases; the stretch between them is 11 bases long. The germline V gene encodes CDR1 GTSNPN and CDR2 SVGIG (reference sequence). The sequence joins TRBV30 to TRBJ1-6; confidence is insufficient to name the D gene. Specimen: peripheral blood. The clonotype was recovered from a woman between 45 and 60 years old with COVID-19, enrolled during active disease. For the CDR3, the sequence is CAFGVSYNSPLHF. The bases read TGTGCCTTTGGAGTTAGTTATAATTCACCCCTCCACTTT.